This T cell receptor (beta chain) is drawn from a study of CD8+ T cells in alopecia areata. cDNA serving as the sequencing template came from extracted, reverse transcribed RNA. This table comes from immunoSEQ multiplex PCR, and its TCRdb copy is limited to in-frame clones, with some not included. The repertoire holds some 130,000 clones, with approximately 49% as singletons. V shed 1 base and J shed 4 bases, with 9 bases lying between them. The CDR3 covers 13 residues. The germline V gene encodes CDR1 GTSNPN and CDR2 SVGIG (reference sequence). The rearrangement uses TRBV30 and TRBJ2-3; unclear D gene. This clonotype was obtained from a human donor with alopecia areata. The sequencing here drew on CD8+ T cells sorted from blood, taken at week 0. The CDR3 region is CAWSGLDPDTQYF. The CDR3 region has the DNA TGTGCCTGGAGTGGGCTAGACCCAGATACGCAGTATTTT.